The next 8 T cell receptor beta chains were all read from a single sample in a study of shared T cell receptors in the human thymus. TCRdb's copy holds only in-frame clones and misses some; the assay was immunoSEQ multiplex PCR. The profile shows 540,000 or so clones, around 78% of them singletons. This sample also belongs to another study, concerning human thymus T cells.

Sequenced: thymocytes. The source is a boy under two years old with a congenital heart defect.

The genes are TRBV4-2 and TRBJ2-2, with 7 bases that match TRBD2. Germline V gene sequence: CDR1 LGHNA, CDR2 YNFKEQ. The CDR3 spans 15 residues. Trimming at V came to 2 bases and at J to 5 bases, leaving 5 bases not matched to a gene. The CDR3 region is CASSQPRRGTGELFF. In DNA form, the CDR3 reads TGTGCCAGCAGCCAACCGCGGCGGGGGACCGGGGAGCTGTTTTTT.

This clone has more than one count but fewer than ten. The chain uses TRBV4-3 and TRBJ1-2, with D tentatively TRBD1 (6 bases). With 3 bases removed from V and 2 bases from J, the gap between germline ends came to 16 bases. The germline gives CDR1 LGHNA, CDR2 YSLEER. There are 16 residues in the CDR3. The CDR3 loop is CASSHARQVNNYGYTF. As DNA, the CDR3 is TGCGCCAGCAGCCACGCACGACAGGTCAACAACTATGGCTACACCTTC.

This chain joins TRBV4-3 and TRBJ2-3, with 7 bases aligning to TRBD2. The trim removed 4 bases at V and 3 bases at J, leaving 10 bases unmatched. Germline V gives CDR1 LGHNA, CDR2 YSLEER. The CDR3 has 16 residues. CDR3 DNA sequence: TGCGCCAGCAGCCCCCCTCCGGGACTAAGGACAGATACGCAGTATTTT. Encoded protein: CASSPPPGLRTDTQYF.

The table lists this clone with a count of one. V and J are TRBV29-1 and TRBJ2-3; 9 nucleotides line up with TRBD2. Germline CDR1 SQVTM, CDR2 ANQGSEA. The CDR3 is 15 amino acids. Trimming removed 6 bases from V and 1 base from J; junction bases left unmatched: 8. The CDR3 coding sequence is TGCAGCGTCGCCCAGGAGCGGGAGGGCACAGATACGCAGTATTTT. Translation: CSVAQEREGTDTQYF.

The chain recombines TRBV18 with TRBJ2-1; possible D gene TRBD2, 5 bases. CDR3 size: 15 residues. Germline V gives CDR1 KGHSH, CDR2 LQKENI. Trimming shortened V by 3 bases and J by 7 bases, and 16 bases separated the two germline ends. The CDR3 nucleotides read TGTGCCAGCTCACCTCAAGGACTCCTTCGTAATGAGCAGTTCTTC. The encoded protein is CASSPQGLLRNEQFF.

This chain uses TRBV6-1 with TRBJ1-2; tentative D call: TRBD1 (6 bases). Trimming removed 10 bases from V and 4 bases from J, with 16 bases in between. Germline V CDR1 and CDR2: MNHNS, SASEGT. CDR3 length equals 13 residues. The CDR3 DNA follows: TGTGCCACACAGACGGACAGCCTCTATGGCTACACCTTC. It codes for CATQTDSLYGYTF.

The chain combines TRBV29-1 with TRBJ2-2; 10 positions agree with TRBD2. This CDR3 is 19 amino acids long. V was pared by 5 bases and J by 5 bases, with 20 bases of the junction left unmatched. The V gene's germline CDR1 is SQVTM and CDR2 ANQGSEA. The CDR3 is CSVYLGEGTSEKGTGELFF. CDR3 nucleotide sequence: TGCAGCGTTTACCTGGGGGAGGGGACTAGCGAGAAGGGAACCGGGGAGCTGTTTTTT.

This chain links TRBV4-3 with TRBJ2-2; D gene unclear. The V and J ends lost 0 bases and 1 base respectively, with 6 bases between them. The CDR3 runs 15 residues. In germline, CDR1 is LGHNA, CDR2 YSLEER. The DNA for the CDR3 is TGCGCCAGCAGCCAAGATGGCGGGAACACCGGGGAGCTGTTTTTT. It translates to CASSQDGGNTGELFF.